This T cell receptor delta chain derives from a study of Vδ1+ human thymocytes. General study findings and limits: The authors advised highly purified populations and single-cell validation. Many TRG clonotypes were shared between donors; TRD repertoires were essentially private. In the thymus, TRG and TRD repertoires looked highly polyclonal with Gaussian CDR3 lengths. Around 20% of thymic delta-chain sequences were Vdelta2, with few Vdelta3, unlike blood Vdelta1+ controls.

The template was reverse-transcribed extracted RNA. CDR3 amplicons came from multiplex PCR with pooled V-gene forward and constant-region reverse primers. TCRdb reanalyzed the multiplex PCR reads using CATT. Altogether over 45,000 delta-chain clones are present, around 15% being singletons, with the ten largest covering 0.5%. Comments on this clone: As yet, its antigen is unknown.

The germline V gene has CDR1 TSWWSYY and CDR2 QGS. Trimming cost V 0 bases and J 10 bases; bases outside gene matches: 17. The length of the CDR3 is 18 residues. The J gene is TRDJ1, the V gene TRDV1; 10 bases fit TRDD3. The material sequenced was Vdelta1+ gamma-delta thymocytes from the thymus. Subset noted: FACS-sorted CD3+ TCRalphabeta- TCRVdelta1+ TCRVdelta2- thymocytes. This clonotype was sampled from a boy under three years old who had congenital heart surgery. CDR3 sequence (DNA): TGTGCTCTTGGGGAACTATCCCTACTCCGGGGGATACGTATGGGACTCATCTTT. Translating it yields CALGELSLLRGIRMGLIF.